The T cell receptor (beta chain) described here comes from a study of blood T cells in healthy people across ages. A remark on this clonotype: Its target is not known.

The second PCR ran about 7 to 12 cycles with a sample-barcoded 5' primer and J-beta primers. MiXCR, applied by TCRdb to the 5' RACE reads, yields one record per CDR3 protein. The top ten clones hold around 16% of a sample with just under 900,000 distinct CDR3 sequences, under 35% of them seen once. Each individual donor underwent a draw of ten milliliters of peripheral blood. Study-wide findings and caveats: TCR beta diversity was tightly associated with the proportion of naive T cells. More naive CD4+ cells and higher diversity were found in long-lived than in aged donors. Diversity was estimated from one million T cells, and these estimates were considered underestimates.

With 4 bases clipped from V and 2 bases from J, the junction kept 4 bases outside the gene matches. Germline V gene lookup returns CDR1 KGHDR and CDR2 SFDVKD. The CDR3 contains 15 residues. The receptor's source is a woman aged 80 or over in good health. Input material: blood. J is TRBJ1-5 and V is TRBV24-1; 7 bases line up with TRBD1. Written as DNA, the CDR3 is TGTGCCACCAGTGACCGGGGGACAGGCAATCAGCCCCAGCATTTT. This codes for CATSDRGTGNQPQHF.